A single sample is the source of the 18 T cell receptor beta chains below, sequenced in a study of regulatory T cells in long-lasting Graves disease. As to time point: newly diagnosed GD, antithyroid drugs for less than 3 months. PBMC RNA served as the TCR library source. Library construction for TCR beta used iRepertoire HTBI primers and Arm-PCR of CDR3 regions. A single record per CDR3 protein comes from TCRdb applying MiXCR to the multiplex PCR reads. The sample lists roughly 420,000 distinct CDR3 sequences, 12% to 15% occurring once. The same data also went into a second study, on T cells in Graves' hyperthyroidism and ophthalmopathy.

This material consisted of peripheral blood mononuclear cells (PBMCs), taken at new diagnosis, from a patient treated with antithyroid drugs. Receptors were obtained from a woman between 45 and 60 years old with Graves disease.

This chain connects TRBV20-1 to TRBJ1-6; D gene ambiguous. The CDR3 has 14 residues. Germline V gene lookup returns CDR1 DFQATT and CDR2 SNEGSKA (reference sequence). With 3 bases removed from V and 8 bases from J, the gap between germline ends came to 14 bases. In DNA, the CDR3 is TGCAGTGCTAGTAGTGGGAACGGGGATTCACCCCTCCACTTT. It codes for CSASSGNGDSPLHF.

This clonotype was recorded at least ten times. The chain carries TRBV12-3 or TRBV12-4 and TRBJ2-2; TRBD1 matches 9 bases. The CDR3 is 16 residues long. J was trimmed by 3 bases and V by 4 bases; bases with no gene match: 6. CDR3 residues: CASSSTQGAHTGELFF. The CDR3 DNA sequence: TGTGCCAGCAGTTCCACACAGGGGGCACACACCGGGGAGCTGTTTTTT.

There are a few counts of this clonotype. The chain is built from TRBV19 and TRBJ1-1; D is undetermined. The length of the CDR3 is 14 residues. V lost 5 bases, J lost 2 bases, and 12 bases lay in between. Germline V gives CDR1 LNHDA, CDR2 SQIVND (reference sequence). DNA for the CDR3: TGTGCCAGTAGTTCTCTGGGCGACAACACTGAAGCTTTCTTT. Residues: CASSSLGDNTEAFF.

This clonotype was detected only a few times. The rearrangement joins TRBV7-3 to TRBJ2-3; D is possibly TRBD2 (6 bases). The CDR3 has 14 residues. V lost 5 bases and J 6 bases, leaving 15 bases between the germline ends. Germline assignment: CDR1 SGHTA and CDR2 FQGTGA. The CDR3 loop is CASSPQLAPDTQYF. DNA of the CDR3: TGTGCCAGCAGCCCCCAACTAGCCCCGGATACGCAGTATTTT.

This clonotype has at least ten counts. The V and J genes are TRBV11-2 and TRBJ2-7; tentative D call: TRBD1 (6 bases). Trimming left V 2 bases short and J 5 bases short, with 16 bases between. Germline V gene data show CDR1 as SGHAT and CDR2 as FQNNGV. The CDR3 sequence is 15 residues long. The CDR3 protein is CASSLLTGSFHEQYF. DNA of the CDR3: TGTGCCAGCAGCTTACTCACAGGGTCGTTTCACGAGCAGTACTTC.

This clonotype has ten or more counts. The chain is built from TRBV12-3 or TRBV12-4 and TRBJ2-7; D perhaps matches TRBD1 (5 bases). V lost 0 bases, J lost 0 bases, and 9 bases lay in between. This CDR3 is 15 amino acids long. CDR3 bases: TGTGCCAGCAGTTTAGCAGGGGCCCACTCCTACGAGCAGTACTTC. Translation gives CASSLAGAHSYEQYF.

The rearrangement joins TRBV5-1 to TRBJ2-3; 7 bases are shared with TRBD2. CDR1 SGHRS and CDR2 YFSETQ come from the germline V gene. J gave up 5 bases and V 0 bases, and 3 bases lay outside the gene matches. This CDR3 is 14 amino acids long. The CDR3 DNA reads as TGCGCCAGCAGCTTGGGGGTAGCGGGAGATACGCAGTATTTT. This codes for CASSLGVAGDTQYF.

In its sample, this clonotype was seen many times. The chain combines TRBV2 with TRBJ2-2; D is unclear. Germline values: CDR1 SNHLY, CDR2 FYNNEI. CDR3 size: 14 residues. Trimming removed 3 bases at V and 8 bases at J, with 13 bases between. The CDR3 region is CASSDLVAIGELFF. CDR3 sequence (DNA): TGTGCCAGCAGTGATTTGGTAGCTATAGGGGAGCTGTTTTTT.

This clonotype has just one count. The chain carries TRBV5-4 and TRBJ2-1, with D hard to call. The CDR3 is 15 residues long. Germline-derived CDR1 and CDR2 are SGHNT and YYREEE (reference sequence). V shed 0 bases and J shed 2 bases, with 9 bases lying between them. The CDR3 reads CASSLDLTAYNEQFF. DNA for the CDR3: TGTGCCAGCAGCTTGGATCTAACAGCCTACAATGAGCAGTTCTTC.

The V and J genes are TRBV19 and TRBJ2-5, with TRBD1 matching 7 bases. V lost 8 bases, J lost 5 bases, and 8 bases stayed unmatched. The CDR3 contains 13 residues. Germline loops: CDR1 LNHDA, CDR2 SQIVND (reference sequence). The CDR3 nucleotides read TGTGCCAGTCGAGACAGGGTGGGGGAGACCCAGTACTTC. Its protein product is CASRDRVGETQYF.

This chain uses TRBV9 with TRBJ2-1; possibly TRBD1 or TRBD2 for D (5 bases each). The CDR3 has 15 amino acids. V was shortened by 3 bases and J by 1 base, with 11 bases between the two germline ends. The germline V gene encodes CDR1 SGDLS and CDR2 YYNGEE. The CDR3 here is CASSGRDLSYNEQFF. The DNA for the CDR3 is TGTGCCAGCAGCGGCCGGGACCTTTCCTACAATGAGCAGTTCTTC.

This clonotype was counted a few times. The J gene is TRBJ2-7, the V gene TRBV5-1, with 9 bases aligning to TRBD1. CDR1 SGHRS and CDR2 YFSETQ come from the germline V gene. Trimming removed 4 bases from V and 4 bases from J; junction bases left unmatched: 9. The CDR3 is made up of 15 amino acids. CDR3 DNA sequence: TGCGCCAGCAGCGTCGGGGGGACAGGGTTGTACGAGCAGTACTTC. Protein sequence: CASSVGGTGLYEQYF. Together with reference TRBV5-1 and TRBJ2-7, the CDR3 gives the full variable domain: KAGVTQTPRYLIKTRGQQVTLSCSPISGHRSVSWYQQTPGQGLQFLFEYFSETQRNKGNFPGRFSGRQFSNSRSEMNVSTLELGDSALYLCASSVGGTGLYEQYFGPGTRLTVT.

This clonotype was counted many times. The chain employs TRBV5-4 and TRBJ1-2; a weak D match, TRBD1 (5 bases). CDR1 SGHNT and CDR2 YYREEE come from the germline V gene (reference sequence). This CDR3 is built from 14 residues. The V gene lost 1 base and the J gene lost 2 bases, with 9 bases spanning the gap. The chain's CDR3 is CASSLSRQNYGYTF. Written as DNA, the CDR3 is TGTGCCAGCAGCTTGTCACGACAGAACTATGGCTACACCTTC.

This clonotype was recorded at least ten times. DNA of the CDR3: TGTGCCAGCAGTGAACAGGGAGTGGGTGAAAAACTGTTTTTT. Protein product: CASSEQGVGEKLFF. The V call is TRBV2, the J call TRBJ1-4; a possible D gene is TRBD1 (5 bases). The CDR3 totals 14 residues. Germline CDR1 and CDR2: SNHLY and FYNNEI. Trimming cost V 2 bases and J 7 bases, with 11 bases left between them.

This clonotype was counted a few times. The chain uses TRBV27 and TRBJ1-3, with 8 bases matching TRBD1. The CDR3 runs 16 residues. The V segment lost 5 bases and the J segment 2 bases; nucleotides outside the gene matches: 8. Per the germline V gene, CDR1 is MNHEY and CDR2 is SMNVEV (reference sequence). Written as DNA, the CDR3 is TGTGCCAGCAGTGGAAACCCAGGGGGCCCTGGAAACACCATATATTTT. Translating gives CASSGNPGGPGNTIYF.

Comments on this clonotype: One end of the junction is discordant with germline, which a read error may explain. This chain joins TRBV3-1 and TRBJ2-6; tentative D call: TRBD1 (5 bases). The germline CDR1 and CDR2 sequences are LGHDT and YNNKEL (reference sequence). This CDR3 has 15 amino acids. CDR3 DNA sequence: TGTGCCAGCAGACCTTTGGGCTCTGGGGCCAACATCCTGACTTTC. This gives the protein CASRPLGSGANILTF.

This clonotype was counted ten times or more. This sequence joins TRBV28 and TRBJ2-5; D unclear. CDR3 length: 15 residues. Germline V lookup: CDR1 MDHEN, CDR2 SYDVKM. The V gene lost 1 base and the J gene lost 2 bases, with 11 bases spanning the gap. The DNA of the CDR3 is TGTGCCAGCAGTTTATCTCTGGGTCCTCAAGAGACCCAGTACTTC. This sequence encodes CASSLSLGPQETQYF.

This clonotype has ten or more counts. The V call is TRBV29-1, the J call TRBJ2-7; 8 bases are shared with TRBD1. This CDR3 comprises 11 residues. Germline CDR1 reads SQVTM; CDR2 reads ANQGSEA. V was pared by 7 bases and J by 6 bases, with 5 bases of the junction left unmatched. The CDR3 region is CSASGGGEQYF. DNA of the CDR3: TGCAGCGCGTCAGGGGGCGGCGAGCAGTACTTC.